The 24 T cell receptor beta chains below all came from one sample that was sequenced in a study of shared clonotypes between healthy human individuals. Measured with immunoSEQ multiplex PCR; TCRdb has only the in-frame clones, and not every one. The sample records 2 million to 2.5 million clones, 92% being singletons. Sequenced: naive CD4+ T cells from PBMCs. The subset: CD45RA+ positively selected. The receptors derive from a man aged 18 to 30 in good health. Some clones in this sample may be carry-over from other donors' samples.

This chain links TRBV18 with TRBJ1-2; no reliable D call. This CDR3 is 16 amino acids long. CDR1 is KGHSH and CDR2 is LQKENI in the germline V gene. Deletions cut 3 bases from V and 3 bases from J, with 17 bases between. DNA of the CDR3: TGTGCCAGCTCACCTTACCCTGCGGGCGGAGACTATGGCTACACCTTC. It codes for CASSPYPAGGDYGYTF. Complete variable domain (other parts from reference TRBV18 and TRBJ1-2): NAGVMQNPRHLVRRRGQEARLRCSPMKGHSHVYWYRQLPEEGLKFMVYLQKENIIDESGMPKERFSAEFPKEGPSILRIQQVVRGDSAAYFCASSPYPAGGDYGYTFGSGTRLTVV.

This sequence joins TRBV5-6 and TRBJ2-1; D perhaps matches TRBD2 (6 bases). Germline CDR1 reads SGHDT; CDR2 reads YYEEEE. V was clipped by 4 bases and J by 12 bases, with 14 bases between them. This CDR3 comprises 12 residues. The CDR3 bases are TGTGCCAGCAGCCCTCCCGGGGGAGGGCAGTTCTTC. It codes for CASSPPGGGQFF.

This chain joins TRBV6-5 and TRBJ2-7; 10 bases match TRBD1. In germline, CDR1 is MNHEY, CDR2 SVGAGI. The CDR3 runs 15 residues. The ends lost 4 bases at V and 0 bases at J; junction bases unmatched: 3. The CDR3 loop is CASSSWTGGSYEQYF. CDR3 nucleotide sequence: TGTGCCAGCAGTTCTTGGACAGGGGGCTCCTACGAGCAGTACTTC.

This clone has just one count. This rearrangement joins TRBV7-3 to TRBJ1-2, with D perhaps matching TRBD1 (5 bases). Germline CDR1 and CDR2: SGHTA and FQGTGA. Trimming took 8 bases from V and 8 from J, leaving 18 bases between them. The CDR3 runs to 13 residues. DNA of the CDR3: TGTGCCAGCTCCCCCGGACGCCAGGGCGGCTACACCTTC. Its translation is CASSPGRQGGYTF.

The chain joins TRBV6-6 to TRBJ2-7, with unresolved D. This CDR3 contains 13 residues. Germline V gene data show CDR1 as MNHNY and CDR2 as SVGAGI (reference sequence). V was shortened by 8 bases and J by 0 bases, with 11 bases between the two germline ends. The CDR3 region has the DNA TGTGCCAGCGCCCCCAGGAGCTCCTACGAGCAGTACTTC. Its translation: CASAPRSSYEQYF.

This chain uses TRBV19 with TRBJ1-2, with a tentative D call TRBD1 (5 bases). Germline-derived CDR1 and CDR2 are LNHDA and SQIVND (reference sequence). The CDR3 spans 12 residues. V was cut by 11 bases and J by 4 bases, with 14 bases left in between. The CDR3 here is CAGGDGPYGYTF. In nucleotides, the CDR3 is TGTGCCGGGGGGGACGGACCCTATGGCTACACCTTC.

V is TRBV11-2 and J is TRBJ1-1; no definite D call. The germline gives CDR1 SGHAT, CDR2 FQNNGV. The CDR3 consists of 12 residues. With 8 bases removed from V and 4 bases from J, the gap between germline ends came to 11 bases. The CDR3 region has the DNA TGTGCCAGCCGCCAGGCCGGCACTGAAGCTTTCTTT. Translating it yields CASRQAGTEAFF.

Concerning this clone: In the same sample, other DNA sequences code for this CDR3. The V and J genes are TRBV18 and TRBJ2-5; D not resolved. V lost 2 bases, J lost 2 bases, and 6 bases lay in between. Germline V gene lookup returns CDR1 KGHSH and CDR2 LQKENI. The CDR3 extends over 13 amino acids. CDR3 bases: TGTGCCAGCTCACCAGGTGCTCAAGAGACCCAGTACTTC. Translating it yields CASSPGAQETQYF.

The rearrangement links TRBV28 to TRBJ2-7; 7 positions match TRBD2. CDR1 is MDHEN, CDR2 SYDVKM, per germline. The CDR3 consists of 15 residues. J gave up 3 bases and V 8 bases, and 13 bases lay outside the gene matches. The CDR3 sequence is CASSSPWEGGYEQYF. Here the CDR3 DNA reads TGTGCCAGCTCCTCCCCCTGGGAGGGCGGCTACGAGCAGTACTTC.

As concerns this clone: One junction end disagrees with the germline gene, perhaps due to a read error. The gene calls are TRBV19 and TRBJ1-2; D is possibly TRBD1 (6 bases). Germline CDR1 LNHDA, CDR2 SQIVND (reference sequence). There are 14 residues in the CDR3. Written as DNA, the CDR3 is TGTGCCAGTAGTATAGGGGGGCGCCTACAGGCTCTCCTCTTC. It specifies CASSIGGRLQALLF.

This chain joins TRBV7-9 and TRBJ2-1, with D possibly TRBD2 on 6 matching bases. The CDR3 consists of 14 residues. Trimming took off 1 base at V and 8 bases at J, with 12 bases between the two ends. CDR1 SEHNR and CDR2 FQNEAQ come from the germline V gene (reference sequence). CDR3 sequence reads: CASSLVDASDEQFF. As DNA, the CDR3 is TGTGCCAGCAGCTTAGTAGATGCTAGCGATGAGCAGTTCTTC.

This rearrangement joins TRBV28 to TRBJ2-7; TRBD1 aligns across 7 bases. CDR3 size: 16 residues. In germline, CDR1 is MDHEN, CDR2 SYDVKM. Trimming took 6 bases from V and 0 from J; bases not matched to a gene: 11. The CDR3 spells CASSLRGQRGSYEQYF. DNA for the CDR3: TGTGCCAGCAGCTTAAGGGGACAGAGAGGCTCCTACGAGCAGTACTTC.

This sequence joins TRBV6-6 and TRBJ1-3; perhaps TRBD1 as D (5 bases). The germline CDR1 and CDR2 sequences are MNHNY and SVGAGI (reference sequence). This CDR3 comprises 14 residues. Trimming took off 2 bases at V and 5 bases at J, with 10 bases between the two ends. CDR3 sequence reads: CASSYTGDRNTIYF. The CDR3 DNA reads TGTGCCAGCAGTTACACAGGAGACCGAAACACCATATATTTT.

This CDR3 is CASSYLGQSFNYGYTF. DNA of the CDR3: TGTGCCAGCAGTTACCTGGGACAGAGCTTTAACTATGGCTACACCTTC. The chain carries TRBV6-6 and TRBJ1-2, with 7 bases identical to TRBD1. The length of the CDR3 is 16 residues. Germline CDR1 and CDR2: MNHNY and SVGAGI (reference sequence). V lost 2 bases, J lost 1 base, and 7 bases stayed unmatched.

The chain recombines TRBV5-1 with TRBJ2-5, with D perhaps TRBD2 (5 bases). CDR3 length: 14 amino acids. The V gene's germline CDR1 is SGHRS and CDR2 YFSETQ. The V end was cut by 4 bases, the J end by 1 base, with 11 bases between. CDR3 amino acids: CASSGGLTQETQYF. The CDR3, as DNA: TGCGCCAGCAGCGGAGGACTGACCCAAGAGACCCAGTACTTC.

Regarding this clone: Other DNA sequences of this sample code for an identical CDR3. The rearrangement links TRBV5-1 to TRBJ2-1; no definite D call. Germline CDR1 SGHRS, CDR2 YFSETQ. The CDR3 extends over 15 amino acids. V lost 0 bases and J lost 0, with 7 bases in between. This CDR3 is CASSLEVGSYNEQFF. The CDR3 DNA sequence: TGCGCCAGCAGCTTGGAGGTGGGCTCCTACAATGAGCAGTTCTTC.

The CDR3 protein is CASSLAGREVKDEQYF. CDR3 in DNA: TGTGCCAGCAGCTTAGCGGGGAGGGAGGTTAAGGACGAGCAGTACTTC. The chain recombines TRBV7-8 with TRBJ2-7; 7 bases are a match to TRBD2. Germline CDR1 is SGHVS and CDR2 is FQNEAQ. Germline trimming cut 0 bases from V and 5 bases from J; bases unmatched to any gene: 10. The CDR3 has 16 amino acids.

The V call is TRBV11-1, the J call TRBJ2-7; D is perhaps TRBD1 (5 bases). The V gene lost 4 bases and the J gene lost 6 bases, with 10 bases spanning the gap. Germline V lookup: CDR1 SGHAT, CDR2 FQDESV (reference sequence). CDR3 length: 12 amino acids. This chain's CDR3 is CASSSQGGEQYF. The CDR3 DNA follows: TGTGCCAGCAGCTCGCAGGGTGGCGAGCAGTACTTC.

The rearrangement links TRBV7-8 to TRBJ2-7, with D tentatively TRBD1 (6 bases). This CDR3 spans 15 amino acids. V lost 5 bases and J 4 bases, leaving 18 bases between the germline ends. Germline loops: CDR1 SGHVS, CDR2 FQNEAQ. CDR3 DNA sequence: TGTGCCAGCAGCACAAGGGGGAGCGGAGATTACGAGCAGTACTTC. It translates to CASSTRGSGDYEQYF.

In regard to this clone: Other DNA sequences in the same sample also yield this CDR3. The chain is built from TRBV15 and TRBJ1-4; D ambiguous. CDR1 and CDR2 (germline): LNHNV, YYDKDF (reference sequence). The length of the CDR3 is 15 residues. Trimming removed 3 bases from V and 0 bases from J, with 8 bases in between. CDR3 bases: TGTGCCACCAGCAGGGGCAGAGCAACTAATGAAAAACTGTTTTTT. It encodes CATSRGRATNEKLFF.

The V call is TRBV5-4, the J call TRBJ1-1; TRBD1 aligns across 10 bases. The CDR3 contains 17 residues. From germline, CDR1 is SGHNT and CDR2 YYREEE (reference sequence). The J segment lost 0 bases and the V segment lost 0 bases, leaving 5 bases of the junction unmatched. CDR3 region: CASSLGGQGGVNTEAFF. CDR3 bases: TGTGCCAGCAGCTTGGGAGGACAGGGGGGAGTGAACACTGAAGCTTTCTTT. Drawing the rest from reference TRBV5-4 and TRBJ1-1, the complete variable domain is ETGVTQSPTHLIKTRGQQVTLRCSSQSGHNTVSWYQQALGQGPQFIFQYYREEENGRGNFPPRFSGLQFPNYSSELNVNALELDDSALYLCASSLGGQGGVNTEAFFGQGTRLTVV.

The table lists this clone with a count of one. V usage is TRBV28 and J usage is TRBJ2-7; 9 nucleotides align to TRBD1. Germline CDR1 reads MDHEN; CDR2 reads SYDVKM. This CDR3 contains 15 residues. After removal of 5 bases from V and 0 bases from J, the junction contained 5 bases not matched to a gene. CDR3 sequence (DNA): TGTGCCAGCAGTCACCGACAGGGGGGCTCCTACGAGCAGTACTTC. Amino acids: CASSHRQGGSYEQYF. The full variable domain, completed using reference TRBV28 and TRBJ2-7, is DVKVTQSSRYLVKRTGEKVFLECVQDMDHENMFWYRQDPGLGLRLIYFSYDVKMKEKGDIPEGYSVSREKKERFSLILESASTNQTSMYLCASSHRQGGSYEQYFGPGTRLTVT.

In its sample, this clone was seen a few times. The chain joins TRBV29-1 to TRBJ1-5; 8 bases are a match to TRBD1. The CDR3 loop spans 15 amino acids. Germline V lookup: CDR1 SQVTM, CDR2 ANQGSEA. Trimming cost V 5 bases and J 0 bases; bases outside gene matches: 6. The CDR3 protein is CSVTVQGGSNQPQHF. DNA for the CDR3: TGCAGCGTTACAGTACAGGGGGGTAGCAATCAGCCCCAGCATTTT.

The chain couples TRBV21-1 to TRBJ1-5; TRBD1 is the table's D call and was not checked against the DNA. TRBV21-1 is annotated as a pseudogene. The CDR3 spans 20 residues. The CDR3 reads CASSKGAGALVQNSNQPQHF. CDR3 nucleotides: TGTGCCAGCAGCAAGGGGGCAGGGGCCCTGGTACAAAATAGCAATCAGCCCCAGCATTTT.